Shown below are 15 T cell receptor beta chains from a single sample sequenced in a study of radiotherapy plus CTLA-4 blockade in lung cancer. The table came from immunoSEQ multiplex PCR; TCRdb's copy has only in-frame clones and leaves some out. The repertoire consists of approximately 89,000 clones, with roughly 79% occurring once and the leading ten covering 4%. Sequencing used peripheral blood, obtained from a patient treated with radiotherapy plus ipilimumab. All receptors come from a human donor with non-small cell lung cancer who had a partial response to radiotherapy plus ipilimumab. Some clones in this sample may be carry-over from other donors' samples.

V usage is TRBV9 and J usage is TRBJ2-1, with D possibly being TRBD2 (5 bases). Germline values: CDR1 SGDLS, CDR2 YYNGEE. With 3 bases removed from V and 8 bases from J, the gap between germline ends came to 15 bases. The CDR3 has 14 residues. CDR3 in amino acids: CASSASGSWDEQFF. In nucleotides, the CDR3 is TGTGCCAGCAGCGCAAGCGGCTCCTGGGATGAGCAGTTCTTC. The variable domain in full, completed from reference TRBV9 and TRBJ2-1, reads DSGVTQTPKHLITATGQRVTLRCSPRSGDLSVYWYQQSLDQGLQFLIQYYNGEERAKGNILERFSAQQFPDLHSELNLSSLELGDSALYFCASSASGSWDEQFFGPGTRLTVL.

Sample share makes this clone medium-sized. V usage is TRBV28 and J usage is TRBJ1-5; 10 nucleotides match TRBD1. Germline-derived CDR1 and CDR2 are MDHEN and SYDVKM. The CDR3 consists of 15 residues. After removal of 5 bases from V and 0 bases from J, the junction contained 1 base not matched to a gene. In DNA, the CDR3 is TGTGCCAGCAGTCGGGACAGGGGTAGCAATCAGCCCCAGCATTTT. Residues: CASSRDRGSNQPQHF.

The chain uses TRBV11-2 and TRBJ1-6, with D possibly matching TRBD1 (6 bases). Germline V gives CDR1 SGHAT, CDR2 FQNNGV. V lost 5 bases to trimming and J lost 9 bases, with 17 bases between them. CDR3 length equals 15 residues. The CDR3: CASSQTGTAISPLHF. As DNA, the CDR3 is TGTGCCAGCAGCCAGACAGGCACTGCAATTTCACCCCTCCACTTT.

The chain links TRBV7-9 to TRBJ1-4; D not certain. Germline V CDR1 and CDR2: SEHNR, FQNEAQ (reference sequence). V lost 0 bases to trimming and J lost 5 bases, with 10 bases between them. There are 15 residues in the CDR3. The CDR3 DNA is TGTGCCAGCAGCTTAGCTGTACAGTCCAATGAAAAACTGTTTTTT. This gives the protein CASSLAVQSNEKLFF.

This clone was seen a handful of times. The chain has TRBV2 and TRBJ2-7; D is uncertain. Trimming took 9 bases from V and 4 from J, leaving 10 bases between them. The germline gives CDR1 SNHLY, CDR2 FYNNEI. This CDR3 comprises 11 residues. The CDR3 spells CASVFRYEQYF. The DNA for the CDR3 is TGTGCCAGTGTTTTCCGTTACGAGCAGTACTTC.

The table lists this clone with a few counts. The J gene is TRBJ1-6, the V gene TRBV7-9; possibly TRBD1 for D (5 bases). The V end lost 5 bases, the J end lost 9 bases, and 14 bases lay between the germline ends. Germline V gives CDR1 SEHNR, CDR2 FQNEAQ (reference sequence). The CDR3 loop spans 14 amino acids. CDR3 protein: CASSPGTVLSPLHF. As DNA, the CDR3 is TGTGCCAGCAGCCCCGGGACTGTCCTTTCACCCCTCCACTTT.

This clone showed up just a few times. Here the CDR3 reads CASSSGTSYEQYF. For the CDR3, the DNA is TGCGCCAGCAGCTCAGGGACTAGCTACGAGCAGTACTTC. The chain uses TRBV5-1 and TRBJ2-7; 8 bases match TRBD2. The CDR3 is 13 residues long. The J segment lost 3 bases and the V segment lost 3 bases, leaving 2 bases of the junction unmatched. From germline, CDR1 is SGHRS and CDR2 YFSETQ.

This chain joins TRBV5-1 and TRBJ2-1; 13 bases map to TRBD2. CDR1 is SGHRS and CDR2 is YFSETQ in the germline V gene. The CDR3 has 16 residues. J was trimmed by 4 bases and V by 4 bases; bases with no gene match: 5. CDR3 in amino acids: CASSDTLAGGYNEQFF. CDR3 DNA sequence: TGCGCCAGCAGCGACACACTAGCGGGGGGGTACAATGAGCAGTTCTTC.

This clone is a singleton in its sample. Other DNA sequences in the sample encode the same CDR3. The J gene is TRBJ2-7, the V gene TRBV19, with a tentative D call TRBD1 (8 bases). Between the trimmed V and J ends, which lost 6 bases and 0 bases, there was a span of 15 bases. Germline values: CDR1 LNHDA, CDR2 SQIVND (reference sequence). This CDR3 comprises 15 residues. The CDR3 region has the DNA TGTGCCAGTAGGGACACAGGGGGGGGCTCCTACGAGCAGTACTTC. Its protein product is CASRDTGGGSYEQYF.

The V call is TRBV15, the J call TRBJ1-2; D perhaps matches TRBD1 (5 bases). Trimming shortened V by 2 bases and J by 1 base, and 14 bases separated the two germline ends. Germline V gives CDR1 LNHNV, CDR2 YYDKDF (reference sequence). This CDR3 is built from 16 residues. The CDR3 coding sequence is TGTGCCACCAGCAGAAACAGGCAGACTTTTAACTATGGCTACACCTTC. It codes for CATSRNRQTFNYGYTF.

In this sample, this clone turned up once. The CDR3 coding sequence is TGTGCCAGCAGCTTAAGACAGGGGTTGGGCACTGAAGCTTTCTTT. This encodes CASSLRQGLGTEAFF. The rearrangement links TRBV7-9 to TRBJ1-1; 8 bases map to TRBD1. Germline V gives CDR1 SEHNR, CDR2 FQNEAQ (reference sequence). The ends lost 2 bases at V and 4 bases at J; junction bases unmatched: 6. The CDR3 spans 15 residues.

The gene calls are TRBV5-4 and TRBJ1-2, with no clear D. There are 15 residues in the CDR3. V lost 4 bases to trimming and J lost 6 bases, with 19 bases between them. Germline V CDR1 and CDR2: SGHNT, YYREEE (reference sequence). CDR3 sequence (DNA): TGTGCCAGCAGCCTGAACATCCAGGTAAATGATGGCTACACCTTC. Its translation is CASSLNIQVNDGYTF.

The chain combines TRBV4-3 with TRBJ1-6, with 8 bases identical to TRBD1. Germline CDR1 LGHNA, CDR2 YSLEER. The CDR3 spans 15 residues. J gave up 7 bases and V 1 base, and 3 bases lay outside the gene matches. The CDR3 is CASSQGGQGNSPLHF. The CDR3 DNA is TGCGCCAGCAGCCAAGGCGGACAGGGAAATTCACCCCTCCACTTT.

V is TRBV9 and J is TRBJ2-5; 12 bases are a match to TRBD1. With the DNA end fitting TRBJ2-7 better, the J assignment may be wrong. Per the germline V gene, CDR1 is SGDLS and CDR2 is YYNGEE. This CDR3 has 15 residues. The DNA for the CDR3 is TGTGCCAGCAGCGTAACCGGGACAGGGGGCGACGAGCAGTACTTC. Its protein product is CASSVTGTGGDEQYF.

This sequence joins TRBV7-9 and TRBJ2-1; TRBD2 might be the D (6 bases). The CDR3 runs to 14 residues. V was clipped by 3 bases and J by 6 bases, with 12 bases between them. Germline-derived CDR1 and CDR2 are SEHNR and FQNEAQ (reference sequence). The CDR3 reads CASSFSAGINEQFF. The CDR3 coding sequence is TGTGCCAGCAGCTTTTCGGCGGGGATCAATGAGCAGTTCTTC.